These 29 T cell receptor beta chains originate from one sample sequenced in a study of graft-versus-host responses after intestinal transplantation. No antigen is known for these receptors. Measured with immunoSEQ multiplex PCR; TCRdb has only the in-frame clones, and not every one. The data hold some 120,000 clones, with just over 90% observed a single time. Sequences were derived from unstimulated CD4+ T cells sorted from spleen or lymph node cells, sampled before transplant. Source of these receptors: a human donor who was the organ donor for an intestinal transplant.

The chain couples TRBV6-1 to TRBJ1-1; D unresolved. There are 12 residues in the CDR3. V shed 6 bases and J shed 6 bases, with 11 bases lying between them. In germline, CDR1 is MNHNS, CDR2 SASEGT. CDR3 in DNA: TGTGCCAGCAGGTTCGGGGTCGCTGAAGCTTTCTTT. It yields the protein CASRFGVAEAFF.

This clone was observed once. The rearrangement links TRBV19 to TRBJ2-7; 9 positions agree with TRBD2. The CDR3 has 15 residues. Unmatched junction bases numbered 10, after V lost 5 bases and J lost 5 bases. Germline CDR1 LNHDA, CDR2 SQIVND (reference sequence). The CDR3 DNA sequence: TGTGCCAGTAGTGCCTTCCAGGGCGGGAGGGACGAGCAGTACTTC. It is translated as CASSAFQGGRDEQYF.

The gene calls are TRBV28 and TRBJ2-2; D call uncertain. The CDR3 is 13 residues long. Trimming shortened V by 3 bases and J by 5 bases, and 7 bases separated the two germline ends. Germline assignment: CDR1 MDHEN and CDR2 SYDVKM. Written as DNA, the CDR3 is TGTGCCAGCAGTTTGGGGTGGACCGGGGAGCTGTTTTTT. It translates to CASSLGWTGELFF.

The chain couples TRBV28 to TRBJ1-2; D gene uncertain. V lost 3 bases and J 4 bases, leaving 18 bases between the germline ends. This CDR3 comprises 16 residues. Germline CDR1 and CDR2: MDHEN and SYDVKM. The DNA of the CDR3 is TGTGCCAGCAGTTTTTCTTCGGGATCGGGGTCCTATGGCTACACCTTC. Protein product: CASSFSSGSGSYGYTF.

The CDR3 DNA is TGCAGCCACATGCAGAGCAGCACAGATACGCAGTATTTT. Translation gives CSHMQSSTDTQYF. The chain has TRBV29-1 and TRBJ2-3; D unresolved. The CDR3 covers 13 residues. The ends were cut back, 8 bases at V and 0 bases at J, with 12 bases in the middle. CDR1 and CDR2 from the germline V gene are SQVTM and ANQGSEA.

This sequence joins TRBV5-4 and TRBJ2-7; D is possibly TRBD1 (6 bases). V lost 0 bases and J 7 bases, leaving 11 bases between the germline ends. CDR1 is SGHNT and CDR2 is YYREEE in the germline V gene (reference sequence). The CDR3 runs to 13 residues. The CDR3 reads CASSLVQGGEQYF. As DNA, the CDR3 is TGTGCCAGCAGCTTGGTACAGGGCGGGGAGCAGTACTTC. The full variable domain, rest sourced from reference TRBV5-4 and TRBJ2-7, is ETGVTQSPTHLIKTRGQQVTLRCSSQSGHNTVSWYQQALGQGPQFIFQYYREEENGRGNFPPRFSGLQFPNYSSELNVNALELDDSALYLCASSLVQGGEQYFGPGTRLTVT.

CDR3 region: CASSFGNEQYF. Written as DNA, the CDR3 is TGTGCCAGCTCGTTCGGGAACGAGCAGTACTTC. The chain combines TRBV6-5 with TRBJ2-7; TRBD2 might be the D (5 bases). The ends were cut back, 8 bases at V and 5 bases at J, with 10 bases in the middle. The germline CDR1 and CDR2 sequences are MNHEY and SVGAGI. This CDR3 comprises 11 residues.

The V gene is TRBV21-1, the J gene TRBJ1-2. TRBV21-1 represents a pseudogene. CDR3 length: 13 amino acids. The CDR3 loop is CAGDTAANYGYTF. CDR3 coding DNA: TGTGCCGGAGACACAGCAGCAAACTATGGCTACACCTTC.

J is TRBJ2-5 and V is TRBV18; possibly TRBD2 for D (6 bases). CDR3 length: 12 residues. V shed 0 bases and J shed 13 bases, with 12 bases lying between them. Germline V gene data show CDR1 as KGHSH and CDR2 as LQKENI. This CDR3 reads CASSPPEGRRYF. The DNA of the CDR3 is TGTGCCAGCTCACCACCGGAGGGTCGCAGGTACTTC.

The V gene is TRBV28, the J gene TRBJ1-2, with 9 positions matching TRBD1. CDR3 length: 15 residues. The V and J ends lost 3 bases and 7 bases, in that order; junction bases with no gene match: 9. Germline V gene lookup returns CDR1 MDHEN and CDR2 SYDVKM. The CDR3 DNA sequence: TGTGCCAGCAGTTTTATCGGGGACAGGGCGGCTGGCTACACCTTC. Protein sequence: CASSFIGDRAAGYTF.

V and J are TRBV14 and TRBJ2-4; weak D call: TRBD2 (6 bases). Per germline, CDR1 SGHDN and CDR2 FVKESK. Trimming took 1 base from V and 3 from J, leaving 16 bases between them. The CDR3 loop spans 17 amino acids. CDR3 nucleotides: TGTGCCAGCAGCCAAGTTGCGGGGACGGGTATCAAAAACATTCAGTACTTC. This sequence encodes CASSQVAGTGIKNIQYF.

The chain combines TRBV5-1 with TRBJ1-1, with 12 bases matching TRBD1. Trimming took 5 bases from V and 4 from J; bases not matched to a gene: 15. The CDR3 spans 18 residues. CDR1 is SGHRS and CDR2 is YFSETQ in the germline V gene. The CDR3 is CASRSGTGGDVWVTEAFF. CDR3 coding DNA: TGCGCCAGCAGGTCCGGGACAGGGGGCGATGTATGGGTCACTGAAGCTTTCTTT. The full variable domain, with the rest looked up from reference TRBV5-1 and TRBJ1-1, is KAGVTQTPRYLIKTRGQQVTLSCSPISGHRSVSWYQQTPGQGLQFLFEYFSETQRNKGNFPGRFSGRQFSNSRSEMNVSTLELGDSALYLCASRSGTGGDVWVTEAFFGQGTRLTVV.

CDR3 sequence reads: CASSGSGGQSYNEQFF. DNA for the CDR3: TGTGCCAGCTCGGGGAGCGGGGGTCAATCCTACAATGAGCAGTTCTTC. The chain couples TRBV5-4 to TRBJ2-1; 8 bases are shared with TRBD2. V shed 7 bases and J 1 base; nucleotides not matched to a gene: 10. CDR3 length: 16 residues. Germline values: CDR1 SGHNT, CDR2 YYREEE (reference sequence).

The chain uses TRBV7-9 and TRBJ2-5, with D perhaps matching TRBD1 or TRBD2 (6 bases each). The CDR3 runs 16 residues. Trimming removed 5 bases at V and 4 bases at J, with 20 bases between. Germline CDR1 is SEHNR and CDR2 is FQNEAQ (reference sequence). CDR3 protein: CASSPGYGGQGETQYF. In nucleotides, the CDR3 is TGTGCCAGCAGCCCCGGATATGGGGGGCAGGGAGAGACCCAGTACTTC.

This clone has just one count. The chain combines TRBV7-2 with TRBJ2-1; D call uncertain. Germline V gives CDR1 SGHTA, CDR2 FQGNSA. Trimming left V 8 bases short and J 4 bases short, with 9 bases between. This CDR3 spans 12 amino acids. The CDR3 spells CASSPFYNEQFF. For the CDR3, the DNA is TGTGCCAGCTCCCCCTTTTACAATGAGCAGTTCTTC.

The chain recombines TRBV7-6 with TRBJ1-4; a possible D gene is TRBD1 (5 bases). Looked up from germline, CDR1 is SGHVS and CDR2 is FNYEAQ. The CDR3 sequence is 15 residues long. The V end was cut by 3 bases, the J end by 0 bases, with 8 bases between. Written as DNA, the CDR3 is TGTGCCAGCAGCTTGTTGACAGCAACTAATGAAAAACTGTTTTTT. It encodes CASSLLTATNEKLFF.

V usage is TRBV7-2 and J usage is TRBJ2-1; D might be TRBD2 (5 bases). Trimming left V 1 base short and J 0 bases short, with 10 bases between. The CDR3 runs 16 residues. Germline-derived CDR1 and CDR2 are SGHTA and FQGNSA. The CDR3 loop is CASSLGGPSSYNEQFF. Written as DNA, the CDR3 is TGTGCCAGCAGCTTAGGCGGGCCGAGCTCCTACAATGAGCAGTTCTTC.

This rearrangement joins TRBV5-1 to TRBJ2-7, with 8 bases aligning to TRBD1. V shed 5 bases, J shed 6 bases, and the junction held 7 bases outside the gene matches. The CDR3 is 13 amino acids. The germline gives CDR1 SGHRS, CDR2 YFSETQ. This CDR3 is CASRPGTGPEQYF. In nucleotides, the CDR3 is TGCGCCAGCAGACCAGGGACAGGACCCGAGCAGTACTTC.

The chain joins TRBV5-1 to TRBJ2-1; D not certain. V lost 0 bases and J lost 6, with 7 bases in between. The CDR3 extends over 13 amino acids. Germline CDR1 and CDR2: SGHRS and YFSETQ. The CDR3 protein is CASSLVRVNEQFF. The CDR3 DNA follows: TGCGCCAGCAGCTTGGTTAGGGTCAATGAGCAGTTCTTC.

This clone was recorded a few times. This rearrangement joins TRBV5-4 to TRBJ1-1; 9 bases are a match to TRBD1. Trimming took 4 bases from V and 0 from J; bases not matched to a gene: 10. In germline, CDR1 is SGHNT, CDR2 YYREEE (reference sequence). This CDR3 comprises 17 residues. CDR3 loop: CASSAQQGAPMNTEAFF. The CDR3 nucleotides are TGTGCCAGCAGCGCCCAACAGGGGGCCCCCATGAACACTGAAGCTTTCTTT. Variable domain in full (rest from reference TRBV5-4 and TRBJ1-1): ETGVTQSPTHLIKTRGQQVTLRCSSQSGHNTVSWYQQALGQGPQFIFQYYREEENGRGNFPPRFSGLQFPNYSSELNVNALELDDSALYLCASSAQQGAPMNTEAFFGQGTRLTVV.

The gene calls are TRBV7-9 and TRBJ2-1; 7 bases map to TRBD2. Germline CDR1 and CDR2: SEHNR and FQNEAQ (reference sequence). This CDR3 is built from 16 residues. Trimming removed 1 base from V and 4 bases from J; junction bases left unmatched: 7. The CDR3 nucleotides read TGTGCCAGCAGCTTAGTCGGCGGGAGTATTTACAATGAGCAGTTCTTC. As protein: CASSLVGGSIYNEQFF.

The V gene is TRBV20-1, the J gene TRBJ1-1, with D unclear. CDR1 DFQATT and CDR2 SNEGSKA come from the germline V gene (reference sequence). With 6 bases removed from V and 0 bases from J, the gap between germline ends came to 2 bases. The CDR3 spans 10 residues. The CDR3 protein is CSALNTEAFF. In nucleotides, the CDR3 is TGCAGTGCCCTGAACACTGAAGCTTTCTTT.

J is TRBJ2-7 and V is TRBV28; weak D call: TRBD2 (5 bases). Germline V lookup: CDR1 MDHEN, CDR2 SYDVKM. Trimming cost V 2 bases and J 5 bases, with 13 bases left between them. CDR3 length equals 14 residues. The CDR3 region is CASSLNRDRNEQYF. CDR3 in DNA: TGTGCCAGCAGTTTAAACCGGGATAGGAACGAGCAGTACTTC.

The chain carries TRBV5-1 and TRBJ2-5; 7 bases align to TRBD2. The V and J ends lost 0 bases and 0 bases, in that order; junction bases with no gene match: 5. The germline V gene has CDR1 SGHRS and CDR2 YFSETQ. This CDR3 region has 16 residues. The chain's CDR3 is CASSLGGGGNQETQYF. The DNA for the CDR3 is TGCGCCAGCAGCTTGGGGGGCGGGGGTAACCAAGAGACCCAGTACTTC.

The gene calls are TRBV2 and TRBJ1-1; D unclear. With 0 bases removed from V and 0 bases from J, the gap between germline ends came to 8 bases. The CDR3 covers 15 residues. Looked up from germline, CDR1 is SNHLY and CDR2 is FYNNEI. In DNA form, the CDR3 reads TGTGCCAGCAGTGAAGCTGGGGTTATGAACACTGAAGCTTTCTTT. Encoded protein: CASSEAGVMNTEAFF.

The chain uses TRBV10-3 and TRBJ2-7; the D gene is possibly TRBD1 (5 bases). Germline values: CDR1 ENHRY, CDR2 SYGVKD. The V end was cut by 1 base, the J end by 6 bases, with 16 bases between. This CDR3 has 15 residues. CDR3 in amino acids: CAISEFMWQGSEQYF. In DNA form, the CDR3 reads TGTGCCATCAGTGAGTTCATGTGGCAGGGAAGCGAGCAGTACTTC.

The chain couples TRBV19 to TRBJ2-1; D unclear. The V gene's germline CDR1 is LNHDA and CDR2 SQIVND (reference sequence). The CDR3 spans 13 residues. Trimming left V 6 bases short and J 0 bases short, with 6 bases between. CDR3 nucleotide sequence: TGTGCCAGTAGCGGGCTCTCCTACAATGAGCAGTTCTTC. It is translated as CASSGLSYNEQFF.

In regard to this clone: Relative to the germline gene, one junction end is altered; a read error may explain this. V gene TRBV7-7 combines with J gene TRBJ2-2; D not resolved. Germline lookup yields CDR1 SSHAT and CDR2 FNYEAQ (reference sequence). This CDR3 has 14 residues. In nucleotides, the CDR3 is TGTGCTAGCAGCTTGGGCCTCGGCACCGGGGAGCTGTTTTTT. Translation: CASSLGLGTGELFF. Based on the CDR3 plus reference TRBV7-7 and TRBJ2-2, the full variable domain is GAGVSQSPRYKVTKRGQDVTLRCDPISSHATLYWYQQALGQGPEFLTYFNYEAQPDKSGLPSDRFSAERPEGSISTLTIQRTEQRDSAMYRCASSLGLGTGELFFGEGSRLTVL.

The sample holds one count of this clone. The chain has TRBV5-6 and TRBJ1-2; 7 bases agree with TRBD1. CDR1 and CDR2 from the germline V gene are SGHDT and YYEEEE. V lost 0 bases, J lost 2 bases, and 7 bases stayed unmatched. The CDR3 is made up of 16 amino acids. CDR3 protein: CASSLVWQGENYGYTF. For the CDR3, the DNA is TGTGCCAGCAGCTTGGTCTGGCAGGGGGAAAACTATGGCTACACCTTC.